This is a list of T cell receptor beta chains from one sample in a study of OX40 agonist ivuxolimab in advanced cancers. Sequenced by immunoSEQ multiplex PCR; TCRdb stores in-frame clones only, minus some. The sample lists tens of thousands of clones; approximately 93% were seen once. Sequences were derived from CD4+ or CD8+ T cells sorted from blood, sampled in a trial of the OX40 agonist ivuxolimab. The receptor source for this set is an adult with an advanced solid tumor such as melanoma, head and neck, liver or kidney cancer. CDR3s include the opening cysteine and the closing phenylalanine or tryptophan. D genes are given only for firm matches. Where a row states a size, it is once, few, many or the class of an expanded clone; other rows omit it.

CDR3 length	V gene	J gene	D gene	clone size	CDR3 protein	CDR3 DNA
12	TRBV28	TRBJ1-1	NA	NA	CASSLLGALAFF	TGTGCCAGCAGTTTATTGGGGGCACTAGCTTTCTTT
13	TRBV19	TRBJ1-4	TRBD1	NA	CASSARGQEKLFF	TGTGCCAGTAGTGCTCGGGGACAGGAGAAACTGTTTTTT
14	TRBV19	TRBJ2-7	TRBD1	few	CASSPRQGFYEQYF	TGTGCCAGTAGTCCCCGACAGGGATTCTACGAGCAGTACTTC
16	TRBV5-4	TRBJ2-7	TRBD1	NA	CASSLSGTARTYEQYF	TGTGCCAGCAGCCTCTCCGGGACAGCTCGGACCTACGAGCAGTACTTC
16	TRBV19	TRBJ2-7	TRBD1	NA	CASSLRGDRPTYEQYF	TGTGCCAGTAGCCTTCGAGGGGACAGGCCGACCTACGAGCAGTACTTC
14	TRBV5-1	TRBJ1-1	NA	NA	CASSSVPGLTEAFF	TGCGCCAGCAGCTCGGTCCCGGGTCTGACTGAAGCTTTCTTT
18	TRBV25-1	TRBJ2-3	TRBD2	NA	CASTRTSGRTSSTDTQYF	TGTGCCAGCACTCGGACTAGCGGGAGAACTTCTAGCACAGATACGCAGTATTTT
15	TRBV5-5	TRBJ2-7	TRBD2	once	CASSLAGGLGGEQYF	TGTGCCAGCAGCTTGGCGGGAGGGTTAGGGGGCGAGCAGTACTTC
18	TRBV27	TRBJ2-7	TRBD2	NA	CASSLSGQLSGKTREQYF	TGTGCCAGCAGTTTATCTGGTCAGCTAAGCGGGAAAACCCGCGAGCAGTACTTC
18	TRBV10-3	TRBJ2-2	TRBD1	NA	CAISVLGLGQGASGELFF	TGTGCCATCAGTGTTCTCGGGCTAGGACAGGGGGCGTCCGGGGAGCTGTTTTTT
12	TRBV5-5	TRBJ2-7	NA	once	CASTSSAYEQYF	TGTGCCAGCACCTCCTCGGCCTACGAGCAGTACTTC
14	TRBV11-2	TRBJ2-1	NA	NA	CASSSLGLPNEQFF	TGTGCCAGCAGCTCCCTCGGACTTCCCAATGAGCAGTTCTTC
13	TRBV28	TRBJ2-7	NA	NA	CASRGGNTYEQYF	TGTGCCAGCAGGGGCGGAAATACCTACGAGCAGTACTTC
14	TRBV6-5	TRBJ1-2	NA	NA	CAISLAGADYGYTF	TGTGCCATCTCACTTGCCGGGGCCGACTATGGCTACACCTTC
13	TRBV7-2	TRBJ2-1	NA	NA	CASSLVPSNEQFF	TGTGCCAGCAGCTTAGTCCCTTCCAATGAGCAGTTCTTC
18	TRBV9	TRBJ2-3	TRBD2	NA	CASSPLGLAGVSADTQYF	TGTGCCAGCAGCCCCCTGGGACTAGCGGGAGTATCGGCAGATACGCAGTATTTT
14	TRBV5-6	TRBJ2-4	NA	NA	CASSSPGRMNIQYF	TGTGCCAGCAGCTCCCCCGGTAGAATGAACATTCAGTACTTC
15	TRBV25-1	TRBJ1-6	NA	NA	CASSEGRQSNSPLHF	TGTGCCAGCAGTGAAGGGCGGCAGTCAAATTCACCCCTCCACTTT
13	TRBV15	TRBJ2-7	TRBD1	NA	CATSRQGQYEQYF	TGTGCCACTTCCCGACAGGGGCAATACGAGCAGTACTTC
13	TRBV6-1	TRBJ2-7	TRBD1	few	CASKGTGGYEQYF	TGTGCCAGCAAGGGGACAGGGGGCTACGAGCAGTACTTC
13	TRBV19	TRBJ1-1	TRBD1	NA	CASTDRVSTEAFF	TGTGCCAGTACGGACAGGGTAAGCACTGAAGCTTTCTTT
12	TRBV10-2	TRBJ2-3	NA	NA	CASSVNTDTQYF	TGCGCCAGCAGTGTGAACACAGATACGCAGTATTTT
13	TRBV19	TRBJ2-5	NA	NA	CASSIAGIETQYF	TGTGCCAGTAGTATTGCGGGAATTGAGACCCAGTACTTC
16	TRBV25-1	TRBJ2-5	NA	NA	CASSQLGGSEGETQYF	TGTGCCAGCAGCCAACTTGGCGGGTCCGAAGGAGAGACCCAGTACTTC
15	TRBV19	TRBJ1-2	TRBD1	NA	CASSPLGTGGYGYTF	TGTGCCAGTAGTCCCCTAGGGACAGGGGGCTATGGCTACACCTTC
13	TRBV30	TRBJ2-7	TRBD2	NA	CAGKEGGSYEQYF	TGTGCCGGAAAGGAGGGAGGGTCCTACGAGCAGTACTTC
15	TRBV14	TRBJ2-7	TRBD2	NA	CASSLRTSGLLRQYF	TGTGCCAGCAGTCTTAGGACTAGCGGCCTCCTAAGGCAGTACTTC
13	TRBV2	TRBJ2-7	NA	once	CASSADGTYEQYF	TGTGCCAGCAGTGCGGACGGAACCTACGAGCAGTACTTC
14	TRBV11-2	TRBJ2-7	NA	NA	CASSVLASSYEQYF	TGTGCCAGCAGTGTGTTGGCTAGCTCCTACGAGCAGTACTTC
15	TRBV6-6	TRBJ1-5	TRBD1	NA	CASSSDRGGSQPQHF	TGTGCCAGCAGTTCGGACAGGGGTGGATCTCAGCCCCAGCATTTT
13	TRBV5-6	TRBJ1-1	NA	NA	CASSLGGVWEAFF	TGTGCCAGCAGCTTGGGTGGGGTGTGGGAAGCTTTCTTT
16	TRBV15	TRBJ1-4	TRBD1	NA	CATSRAYRGGDEKLFF	TGTGCCACCAGCAGAGCGTACAGGGGGGGTGATGAAAAACTGTTTTTT
14	TRBV7-2	TRBJ2-3	NA	once	CASSLEARTDTQYF	TGTGCCAGCAGCTTAGAAGCCCGAACGGATACGCAGTATTTT
15	TRBV10-3	TRBJ1-2	NA	NA	CAISEWGGQDYGYTF	TGTGCCATCAGTGAGTGGGGGGGGCAGGACTATGGCTACACCTTC
15	TRBV27	TRBJ1-2	NA	once	CASSLTRGGLYGYTF	TGTGCCAGCAGTTTAACCCGAGGGGGGCTCTATGGCTACACCTTC
11	TRBV29-1	TRBJ2-1	NA	NA	CSVEDPGQQFF	TGCAGCGTTGAAGATCCGGGACAGCAGTTCTTC
15	TRBV7-7	TRBJ2-2	TRBD1	few	CASSATTGDTGELFF	TGTGCCAGCAGCGCGACGACAGGGGACACCGGGGAGCTGTTTTTT
15	TRBV15	TRBJ1-1	NA	NA	CATSRDPQGNTEAFF	TGTGCCACCAGCAGAGATCCTCAGGGGAACACTGAAGCTTTCTTT
14	TRBV27	TRBJ1-2	NA	once	CASSLGGVDYGYTF	TGTGCCAGCAGTTTAGGAGGGGTTGACTATGGCTACACCTTC
10	TRBV29-1	TRBJ2-7	TRBD2	NA	CSAGGSEQYF	TGCAGTGCGGGCGGGAGCGAGCAGTACTTC
11	TRBV6-6	TRBJ2-7	NA	NA	CASSGVYEQYF	TGTGCCAGCAGCGGTGTCTACGAGCAGTACTTC
15	TRBV12-5	TRBJ1-4	TRBD1	NA	CASGSGGATNEKLFF	TGTGCTAGTGGTTCAGGGGGCGCAACTAATGAAAAACTGTTTTTT
15	TRBV7-9	TRBJ2-1	TRBD2	NA	CASSLTSGSLHEQFF	TGTGCCAGCAGCTTGACTAGCGGGAGTCTCCATGAGCAGTTCTTC
15	TRBV30	TRBJ2-3	NA	NA	CAWKRIGWKKDTQYF	TGTGCCTGGAAGAGGATCGGGTGGAAAAAGGATACGCAGTATTTT
13	TRBV5-1	TRBJ1-2	NA	once	CASSSDSYYGYTF	TGCGCCAGCAGCTCGGACAGCTACTATGGCTACACCTTC
12	TRBV19	TRBJ2-7	NA	NA	CASIDSVGEQYF	TGTGCCAGTATAGACTCGGTTGGCGAGCAGTACTTC
18	TRBV27	TRBJ1-4	NA	NA	CASSLSGLRGVTNEKLFF	TGTGCCAGCAGTTTATCGGGTCTTCGGGGAGTAACTAATGAAAAACTGTTTTTT
13	TRBV6-1	TRBJ2-5	NA	NA	CASRKGGSETQYF	TGTGCCAGCAGGAAGGGTGGGTCGGAGACCCAGTACTTC
10	TRBV20-1	TRBJ2-1	NA	NA	CSAANNEQFF	TGCAGTGCCGCGAACAATGAGCAGTTCTTC
14	TRBV28	TRBJ1-1	NA	NA	CASRRTGRNTEAFF	TGTGCCAGCAGACGAACAGGGCGGAACACTGAAGCTTTCTTT
16	TRBV14	TRBJ2-7	TRBD1	NA	CASSSSRDRDPYEQYF	TGTGCCAGCAGCTCCAGCCGGGACAGGGACCCCTACGAGCAGTACTTC
15	TRBV11-2	TRBJ2-7	TRBD1	NA	CASSAGTGNTYEQYF	TGTGCCAGCAGCGCCGGGACAGGCAATACCTACGAGCAGTACTTC
16	TRBV11-2	TRBJ2-1	TRBD2	NA	CASSLRAGGTYNEQFF	TGTGCCAGCAGCTTAAGAGCGGGAGGTACCTACAATGAGCAGTTCTTC
14	TRBV30	TRBJ2-2	TRBD1	NA	CAWSVGTDTGELFF	TGTGCCTGGAGTGTTGGGACAGACACCGGGGAGCTGTTTTTT
15	TRBV30	TRBJ2-1	TRBD2	NA	CAWTAGLAGPHEQFF	TGTGCCTGGACCGCGGGACTAGCGGGACCCCATGAGCAGTTCTTC
14	TRBV10-3	TRBJ2-1	NA	NA	CAISRDAVYNEQFF	TGTGCCATCAGTAGGGACGCCGTATACAATGAGCAGTTCTTC
11	TRBV6-1	TRBJ2-1	NA	NA	CASSEAYEQFF	TGTGCCAGCAGTGAAGCCTATGAGCAGTTCTTC